Sequencing of this T cell receptor (beta chain) was carried out in a study of CD8+ T cells in alopecia areata. Treatment described: oral pan-JAK inhibitor, 5-10 mg twice daily. Extracted from the samples, RNA was reverse transcribed into cDNA to serve as the sequencing template. Repertoires were generated with immunoSEQ multiplex PCR, while TCRdb's copy carries only in-frame clones and drops some. The sample comprises about 110,000 clones, roughly three fifths of which are singletons, and 12% rests with the top ten. Germline V lookup: CDR1 SGDLS, CDR2 YYNGEE. This CDR3 region has 15 residues. The V end lost 0 bases, the J end lost 0 bases, and 10 bases lay between the germline ends.

The receptor was derived from a human donor with alopecia areata. V gene TRBV9 combines with J gene TRBJ2-7; D might be TRBD1 or TRBD2, each matching 6 bases. The sequencing here drew on CD8+ T cells sorted from blood, taken at week 24, from a patient treated with tofacitinib. CDR3 nucleotide sequence: TGTGCCAGCAGCGTAGGTGGGGGGCTCTCCTACGAGCAGTACTTC. Residues: CASSVGGGLSYEQYF.